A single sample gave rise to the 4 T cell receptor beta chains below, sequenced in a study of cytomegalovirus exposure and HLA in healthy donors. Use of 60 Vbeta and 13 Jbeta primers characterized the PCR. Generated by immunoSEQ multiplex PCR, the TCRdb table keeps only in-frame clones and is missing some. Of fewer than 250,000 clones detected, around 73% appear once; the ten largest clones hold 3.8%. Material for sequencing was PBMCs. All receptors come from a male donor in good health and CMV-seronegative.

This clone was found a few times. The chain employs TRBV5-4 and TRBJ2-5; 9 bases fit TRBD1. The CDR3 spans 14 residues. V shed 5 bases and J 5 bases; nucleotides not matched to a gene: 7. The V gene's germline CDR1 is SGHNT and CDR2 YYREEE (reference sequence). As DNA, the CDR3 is TGTGCCAGCAGTTACACAGGGGGCGACGAGACCCAGTACTTC. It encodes CASSYTGGDETQYF.

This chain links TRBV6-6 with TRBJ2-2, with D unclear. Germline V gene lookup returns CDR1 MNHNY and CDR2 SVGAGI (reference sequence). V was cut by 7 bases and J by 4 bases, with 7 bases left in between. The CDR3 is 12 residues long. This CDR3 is CASTPGTGELFF. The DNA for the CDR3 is TGTGCCAGCACCCCCGGCACCGGGGAGCTGTTTTTT.

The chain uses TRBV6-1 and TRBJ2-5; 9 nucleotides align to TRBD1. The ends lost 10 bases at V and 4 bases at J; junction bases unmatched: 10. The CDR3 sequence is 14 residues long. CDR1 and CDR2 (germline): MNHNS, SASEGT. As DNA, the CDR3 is TGTGCCACCCAGAGGAACAGGGGGCTAGAGACCCAGTACTTC. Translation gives CATQRNRGLETQYF.

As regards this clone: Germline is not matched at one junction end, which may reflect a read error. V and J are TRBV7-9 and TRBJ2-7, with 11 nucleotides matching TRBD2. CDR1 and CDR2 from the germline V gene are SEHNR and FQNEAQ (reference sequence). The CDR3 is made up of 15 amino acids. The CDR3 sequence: CSSSLGGTSGYEQYF. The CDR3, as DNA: TGTTCCAGCAGCTTAGGTGGGACTAGCGGCTACGAGCAGTACTTC.